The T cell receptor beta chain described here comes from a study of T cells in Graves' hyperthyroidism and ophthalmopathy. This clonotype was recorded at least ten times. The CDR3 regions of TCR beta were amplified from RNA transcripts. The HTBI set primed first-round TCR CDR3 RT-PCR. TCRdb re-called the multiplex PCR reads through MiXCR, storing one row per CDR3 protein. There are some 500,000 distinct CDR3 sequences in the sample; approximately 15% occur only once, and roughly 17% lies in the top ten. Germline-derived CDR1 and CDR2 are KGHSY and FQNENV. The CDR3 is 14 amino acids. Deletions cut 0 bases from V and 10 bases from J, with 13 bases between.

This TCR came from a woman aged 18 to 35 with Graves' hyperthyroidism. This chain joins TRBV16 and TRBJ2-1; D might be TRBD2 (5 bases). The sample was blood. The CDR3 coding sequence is TGTGCCAGCAGCCAATCCCATGAGGGTAGGGAGCAGTTCTTC. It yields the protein CASSQSHEGREQFF.